This T cell receptor beta chain comes out of a study of cytomegalovirus exposure and HLA in healthy donors. Notes on the study in general: The study recorded 150 to 200 TCR beta chains that were cytomegalovirus-associated. Rare TCR sequences dominated, though some public TCRs recurred in many donors. The productive fraction for most TCR beta V segments was about 90% or about 30% in an earlier analysis. Most of the CMV-associated TCR beta chains (in a later analysis) appeared to be HLA-restricted.

Comment on this clone: Its antigen is not identified.

The CDR3 covers 14 residues. The V gene's germline CDR1 is MNHEY and CDR2 SMNVEV (reference sequence). The ends lost 6 bases at V and 1 base at J; junction bases unmatched: 4. Primers: 60 Vbeta forward and 13 Jbeta reverse. The protocol was immunoSEQ multiplex PCR, while the TCRdb copy is restricted to in-frame clones and leaves out a portion. Of over 150,000 clones in the sample, nearly 80% were seen once. The source is a young man in good health and CMV-seropositive. The chain joins TRBV27 to TRBJ2-7; 9 nucleotides align to TRBD2. Sequencing input: PBMCs. This CDR3 is CASRLLAGSYEQYF. As DNA, the CDR3 is TGTGCCAGCAGACTGCTAGCGGGGTCCTACGAGCAGTACTTC.